This T cell receptor (beta chain) was sequenced for a study of blood T cell repertoires in COVID-19. Original analysis: Reference gene primer amplification yielded estimated nucleated cell counts. The repertoire was sequenced with immunoSEQ multiplex PCR; TCRdb's copy has only in-frame clones and lacks some. Clone size and the V and J calls come from that table; the DNA yielded D and trimming. The sample lists some 500,000 clones, 85% to 90% occurring once. The germline gives CDR1 LNHDA, CDR2 SQIVND (reference sequence). The CDR3 length is 15 residues. Trimming cost V 5 bases and J 5 bases; bases outside gene matches: 6.

The sample comprised peripheral blood. The V call is TRBV19, the J call TRBJ1-5; 10 nucleotides agree with TRBD1. This sequence originates from a woman aged 50 to 60 with COVID-19, enrolled during active disease. CDR3 residues: CASSVRQGADQPQHF. The CDR3 DNA reads as TGTGCCAGTAGTGTTCGACAGGGGGCTGATCAGCCCCAGCATTTT.